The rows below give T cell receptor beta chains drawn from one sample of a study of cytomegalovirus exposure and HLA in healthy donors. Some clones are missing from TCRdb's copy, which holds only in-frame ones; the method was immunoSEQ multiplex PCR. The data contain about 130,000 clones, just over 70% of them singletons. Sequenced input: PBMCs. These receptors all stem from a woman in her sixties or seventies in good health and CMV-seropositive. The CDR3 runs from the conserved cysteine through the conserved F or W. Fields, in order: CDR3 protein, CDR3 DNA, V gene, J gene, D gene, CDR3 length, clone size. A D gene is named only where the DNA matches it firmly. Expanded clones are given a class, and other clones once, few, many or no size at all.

CDR3aa: CAIKGGVVIEQYF
CDR3nt: TGTGCCATCAAGGGAGGAGTGGTTATAGAGCAGTACTTC
v_gene: TRBV2
j_gene: TRBJ2-7
d_gene: -
len: 13
abundance: -

CDR3aa: CASGLSGAGGYTF
CDR3nt: TGTGCTAGTGGTTTATCGGGAGCCGGTGGCTACACCTTC
v_gene: TRBV12-5
j_gene: TRBJ1-2
d_gene: -
len: 13
abundance: -

CDR3aa: CATSRVDGEYEQYF
CDR3nt: TGTGCCACCAGCAGAGTTGACGGGGAATACGAGCAGTACTTC
v_gene: TRBV15
j_gene: TRBJ2-7
d_gene: -
len: 14
abundance: -

CDR3aa: CASSRWTSPSNTEAFF
CDR3nt: TGTGCCAGCAGCCGTTGGACTTCCCCGAGCAACACTGAAGCTTTCTTT
v_gene: TRBV7-9
j_gene: TRBJ1-1
d_gene: -
len: 16
abundance: -

CDR3aa: CASSVAGASNQPQHF
CDR3nt: TGTGCCAGCAGCGTAGCAGGGGCGAGCAATCAGCCCCAGCATTTT
v_gene: TRBV7-2
j_gene: TRBJ1-5
d_gene: -
len: 15
abundance: -

CDR3aa: CASSWTGGYNEQFF
CDR3nt: TGTGCCAGCAGTTGGACGGGGGGTTACAATGAGCAGTTCTTC
v_gene: TRBV27
j_gene: TRBJ2-1
d_gene: TRBD2
len: 14
abundance: -

CDR3aa: CASSFDSGFEAFF
CDR3nt: TGCGCCAGCAGCTTCGACAGTGGCTTTGAAGCTTTCTTT
v_gene: TRBV5-1
j_gene: TRBJ1-1
d_gene: -
len: 13
abundance: few

CDR3aa: CASRQGTVTGELFF
CDR3nt: TGTGCCAGCAGACAGGGGACTGTCACCGGGGAGCTGTTTTTT
v_gene: TRBV7-3
j_gene: TRBJ2-2
d_gene: -
len: 14
abundance: -

CDR3aa: CASSNPRVPNQPQHF
CDR3nt: TGTGCCAGCAGTAACCCCCGGGTCCCCAATCAGCCCCAGCATTTT
v_gene: TRBV6-6
j_gene: TRBJ1-5
d_gene: -
len: 15
abundance: -

CDR3aa: CASRGTGGGNTIYF
CDR3nt: TGTGCCAGCAGGGGGACAGGAGGCGGAAACACCATATATTTT
v_gene: TRBV2
j_gene: TRBJ1-3
d_gene: TRBD1
len: 14
abundance: few

CDR3aa: CASSFQGASREKLFF
CDR3nt: TGTGCCAGCAGCTTCCAGGGGGCGAGTCGTGAAAAACTGTTTTTT
v_gene: TRBV11-2
j_gene: TRBJ1-4
d_gene: TRBD1
len: 15
abundance: -

CDR3aa: CASSYFPGTGSYEQYF
CDR3nt: TGTGCCAGCAGTTACTTTCCAGGTACAGGCTCCTACGAGCAGTACTTC
v_gene: TRBV6-5
j_gene: TRBJ2-7
d_gene: -
len: 16
abundance: -

CDR3aa: CASSLAPGDGMDGEAFF
CDR3nt: TGTGCCAGCAGCTTGGCCCCAGGGGATGGTATGGATGGTGAAGCTTTCTTT
v_gene: TRBV5-4
j_gene: TRBJ1-1
d_gene: -
len: 17
abundance: -

CDR3aa: CASSVGLAGEYNEQFF
CDR3nt: TGTGCCAGCAGCGTAGGGCTAGCGGGGGAGTACAATGAGCAGTTCTTC
v_gene: TRBV9
j_gene: TRBJ2-1
d_gene: TRBD2
len: 16
abundance: -

CDR3aa: CASSMVAVSGNTIYF
CDR3nt: TGTGCCAGTAGTATGGTGGCCGTGTCTGGAAACACCATATATTTT
v_gene: TRBV19
j_gene: TRBJ1-3
d_gene: -
len: 15
abundance: -

CDR3aa: CASSVPSLESLHEQFF
CDR3nt: TGTGCCAGCAGCGTCCCCTCACTAGAGTCTCTACATGAGCAGTTCTTC
v_gene: TRBV7-9
j_gene: TRBJ2-1
d_gene: -
len: 16
abundance: -

CDR3aa: CASSSGGRTGETQYF
CDR3nt: TGTGCCAGTAGTAGCGGGGGACGAACTGGGGAGACCCAGTACTTC
v_gene: TRBV19
j_gene: TRBJ2-5
d_gene: TRBD2
len: 15
abundance: -

CDR3aa: CASSVLETGVSNEQFF
CDR3nt: TGTGCCAGCAGTGTGTTAGAGACAGGGGTCTCCAATGAGCAGTTCTTC
v_gene: TRBV2
j_gene: TRBJ2-1
d_gene: TRBD1
len: 16
abundance: -

CDR3aa: CASSVVSGSKQHF
CDR3nt: TGTGCCAGCAGCGTAGTTTCGGGGTCGAAGCAGCATTTT
v_gene: TRBV9
j_gene: TRBJ1-5
d_gene: -
len: 13
abundance: -

CDR3aa: CSVEGRQGSMTEAFF
CDR3nt: TGCAGCGTTGAAGGGCGACAGGGGAGTATGACTGAAGCTTTCTTT
v_gene: TRBV29-1
j_gene: TRBJ1-1
d_gene: TRBD1
len: 15
abundance: -

CDR3aa: CASSLGQAGGETQYF
CDR3nt: TGCGCCAGCAGCTTGGGCCAAGCCGGAGGAGAGACCCAGTACTTC
v_gene: TRBV5-1
j_gene: TRBJ2-5
d_gene: -
len: 15
abundance: -

CDR3aa: CASRGTADRINEQFF
CDR3nt: TGTGCCAGTAGGGGAACAGCGGACCGTATCAATGAGCAGTTCTTC
v_gene: TRBV19
j_gene: TRBJ2-1
d_gene: -
len: 15
abundance: -

CDR3aa: CASSQDRVLTEQYF
CDR3nt: TGTGCCAGCAGTCAAGACAGGGTGTTGACCGAGCAGTACTTC
v_gene: TRBV6-6
j_gene: TRBJ2-7
d_gene: TRBD1
len: 14
abundance: -

CDR3aa: CASSVGWGVSTEAFF
CDR3nt: TGTGCCAGCAGCGTAGGGTGGGGGGTATCTACTGAAGCTTTCTTT
v_gene: TRBV9
j_gene: TRBJ1-1
d_gene: -
len: 15
abundance: -

CDR3aa: CATSRGFNGNEQFF
CDR3nt: TGTGCCACCAGCAGAGGGTTTAACGGCAATGAGCAGTTCTTC
v_gene: TRBV15
j_gene: TRBJ2-1
d_gene: -
len: 14
abundance: -

CDR3aa: CASSLAGFGYEQYF
CDR3nt: TGTGCCAGCAGCTTAGCCGGGTTCGGCTACGAGCAGTACTTC
v_gene: TRBV7-8
j_gene: TRBJ2-7
d_gene: -
len: 14
abundance: -

CDR3aa: CASKQGSSGNTIYF
CDR3nt: TGTGCCAGCAAACAGGGGAGCTCTGGAAACACCATATATTTT
v_gene: TRBV6-6
j_gene: TRBJ1-3
d_gene: TRBD1
len: 14
abundance: -

CDR3aa: CASSYSGLAEETQYF
CDR3nt: TGTGCCAGCAGTTACTCGGGACTAGCGGAAGAGACCCAGTACTTC
v_gene: TRBV6-5
j_gene: TRBJ2-5
d_gene: TRBD2
len: 15
abundance: -

CDR3aa: CASGLVGRGEQYF
CDR3nt: TGTGCTAGTGGTTTGGTAGGGAGGGGCGAGCAGTACTTC
v_gene: TRBV12-5
j_gene: TRBJ2-7
d_gene: TRBD2
len: 13
abundance: -

CDR3aa: CASSLVRAYNEQFF
CDR3nt: TGTGCCAGTAGTCTCGTGAGGGCCTACAATGAGCAGTTCTTC
v_gene: TRBV19
j_gene: TRBJ2-1
d_gene: -
len: 14
abundance: -

CDR3aa: CASSQGGAGSTDTQYF
CDR3nt: TGCGCCAGCAGCCAAGGCGGGGCGGGAAGCACAGATACGCAGTATTTT
v_gene: TRBV4-1
j_gene: TRBJ2-3
d_gene: -
len: 16
abundance: few

CDR3aa: CASSGGQGAGEQYF
CDR3nt: TGCGCCAGCAGTGGGGGACAGGGGGCAGGGGAGCAGTACTTC
v_gene: TRBV10-1
j_gene: TRBJ2-7
d_gene: TRBD1
len: 14
abundance: -

CDR3aa: CAINQQGYEQYF
CDR3nt: TGTGCCATTAACCAACAGGGGTACGAGCAGTACTTC
v_gene: TRBV2
j_gene: TRBJ2-7
d_gene: TRBD1
len: 12
abundance: -

CDR3aa: CASSQDTGGATYEQYF
CDR3nt: TGCGCCAGCAGCCAAGATACGGGGGGGGCAACCTACGAGCAGTACTTC
v_gene: TRBV4-1
j_gene: TRBJ2-7
d_gene: TRBD2
len: 16
abundance: few

CDR3aa: CASALVPLGARRSGNTIYF
CDR3nt: TGTGCTAGTGCCCTGGTACCACTGGGGGCGCGTCGCTCTGGAAACACCATATATTTT
v_gene: TRBV12-5
j_gene: TRBJ1-3
d_gene: -
len: 19
abundance: -

CDR3aa: CASSLMDRRMGGYTF
CDR3nt: TGTGCCAGCAGCTTGATGGACAGGAGGATGGGGGGCTACACCTTC
v_gene: TRBV11-2
j_gene: TRBJ1-2
d_gene: TRBD1
len: 15
abundance: -

CDR3aa: CASSLKGAGGTDTQYF
CDR3nt: TGTGCCAGCAGTTTAAAGGGGGCAGGGGGTACAGATACGCAGTATTTT
v_gene: TRBV28
j_gene: TRBJ2-3
d_gene: TRBD1
len: 16
abundance: -

CDR3aa: CASSPGTGYEQYF
CDR3nt: TGTGCCAGCAGCCCCGGGACAGGCTACGAGCAGTACTTC
v_gene: TRBV7-2
j_gene: TRBJ2-7
d_gene: TRBD1
len: 13
abundance: -

CDR3aa: CASSPTGGNEQFF
CDR3nt: TGTGCCAGTAGTCCTACAGGGGGTAATGAGCAGTTCTTC
v_gene: TRBV19
j_gene: TRBJ2-1
d_gene: TRBD1
len: 13
abundance: -

CDR3aa: CASSEAYAGPGTDTQYF
CDR3nt: TGTGCCAGCAGTGAAGCGTATGCGGGGCCCGGCACAGATACGCAGTATTTT
v_gene: TRBV6-1
j_gene: TRBJ2-3
d_gene: -
len: 17
abundance: -

CDR3aa: CASSLTGGMDYGYTF
CDR3nt: TGTGCCAGCAGCCTCACAGGGGGCATGGACTATGGCTACACCTTC
v_gene: TRBV11-2
j_gene: TRBJ1-2
d_gene: TRBD1
len: 15
abundance: -

CDR3aa: CASSYQGQGPSYGYTF
CDR3nt: TGTGCCAGCAGTTACCAGGGACAGGGGCCTTCCTATGGCTACACCTTC
v_gene: TRBV6-5
j_gene: TRBJ1-2
d_gene: TRBD1
len: 16
abundance: once

CDR3aa: CASTGGTVRTEAFF
CDR3nt: TGTGCCAGTACCGGTGGTACGGTTCGCACTGAAGCTTTCTTT
v_gene: TRBV19
j_gene: TRBJ1-1
d_gene: -
len: 14
abundance: -

CDR3aa: CASSRALRTGVSPLHF
CDR3nt: TGCGCCAGCAGCCGAGCGTTGCGGACAGGGGTGTCACCCCTCCACTTT
v_gene: TRBV4-1
j_gene: TRBJ1-6
d_gene: TRBD1
len: 16
abundance: few

CDR3aa: CASSLGTTNTGELFF
CDR3nt: TGTGCCAGCAGTCTCGGGACAACGAACACCGGGGAGCTGTTTTTT
v_gene: TRBV27
j_gene: TRBJ2-2
d_gene: -
len: 15
abundance: medium-sized

CDR3aa: CASSYTRTGGTDTQYF
CDR3nt: TGTGCCAGCAGTTACACCCGGACAGGTGGCACAGATACGCAGTATTTT
v_gene: TRBV6-5
j_gene: TRBJ2-3
d_gene: TRBD1
len: 16
abundance: -

CDR3aa: CASSANRKDSNQPQHF
CDR3nt: TGTGCCAGCAGCGCCAACAGAAAAGATAGCAATCAGCCCCAGCATTTT
v_gene: TRBV2
j_gene: TRBJ1-5
d_gene: -
len: 16
abundance: -

CDR3aa: CASSRTSGGITDTQYF
CDR3nt: TGTGCCAGCAGCCGGACTAGCGGGGGCATCACAGATACGCAGTATTTT
v_gene: TRBV5-6
j_gene: TRBJ2-3
d_gene: TRBD2
len: 16
abundance: -

CDR3aa: CASTKGQGVHSEAFF
CDR3nt: TGTGCCAGTACTAAAGGACAGGGGGTACACTCTGAAGCTTTCTTT
v_gene: TRBV19
j_gene: TRBJ1-1
d_gene: TRBD1
len: 15
abundance: -

CDR3aa: CASSLWGGGQPQHF
CDR3nt: TGTGCCAGCAGCTTATGGGGGGGCGGGCAGCCCCAGCATTTT
v_gene: TRBV7-4
j_gene: TRBJ1-5
d_gene: -
len: 14
abundance: -

CDR3aa: CASSDLRGKVYTF
CDR3nt: TGTGCCAGCAGTGATTTGAGGGGGAAAGTCTACACCTTC
v_gene: TRBV6-1
j_gene: TRBJ1-2
d_gene: -
len: 13
abundance: -

CDR3aa: CASSATGRVAGPQHF
CDR3nt: TGTGCCAGCAGCGCAACAGGGAGGGTAGCGGGGCCCCAGCATTTT
v_gene: TRBV9
j_gene: TRBJ1-5
d_gene: -
len: 15
abundance: -

CDR3aa: CASSLGQGDTDTQYF
CDR3nt: TGTGCCAGCAGTTTAGGACAGGGCGACACAGATACGCAGTATTTT
v_gene: TRBV27
j_gene: TRBJ2-3
d_gene: TRBD1
len: 15
abundance: -

CDR3aa: CASSGSGAYTDTQYF
CDR3nt: TGTGCCAGCAGCGGTAGCGGGGCTTACACAGATACGCAGTATTTT
v_gene: TRBV9
j_gene: TRBJ2-3
d_gene: TRBD2
len: 15
abundance: few

CDR3aa: CASSLQGARGYTF
CDR3nt: TGTGCCAGCAGCTTACAGGGGGCTCGCGGCTACACCTTC
v_gene: TRBV11-1
j_gene: TRBJ1-2
d_gene: TRBD1
len: 13
abundance: few

CDR3aa: CASSLNRDLGSYEQYF
CDR3nt: TGTGCCAGCAGCTTAAATAGGGACTTGGGATCCTACGAGCAGTACTTC
v_gene: TRBV5-4
j_gene: TRBJ2-7
d_gene: -
len: 16
abundance: -

CDR3aa: CASVINLGQGSYGYTF
CDR3nt: TGTGCCAGCGTAATCAACCTCGGACAGGGGAGCTATGGCTACACCTTC
v_gene: TRBV2
j_gene: TRBJ1-2
d_gene: TRBD1
len: 16
abundance: -

CDR3aa: CASSPLTGASTDTQYF
CDR3nt: TGCGCCAGCAGCCCTCTGACAGGGGCTAGCACAGATACGCAGTATTTT
v_gene: TRBV5-1
j_gene: TRBJ2-3
d_gene: TRBD1
len: 16
abundance: -

CDR3aa: CASAMTVYPRYEQYF
CDR3nt: TGTGCCAGCGCTATGACAGTCTACCCTAGGTACGAGCAGTACTTC
v_gene: TRBV27
j_gene: TRBJ2-7
d_gene: -
len: 15
abundance: few